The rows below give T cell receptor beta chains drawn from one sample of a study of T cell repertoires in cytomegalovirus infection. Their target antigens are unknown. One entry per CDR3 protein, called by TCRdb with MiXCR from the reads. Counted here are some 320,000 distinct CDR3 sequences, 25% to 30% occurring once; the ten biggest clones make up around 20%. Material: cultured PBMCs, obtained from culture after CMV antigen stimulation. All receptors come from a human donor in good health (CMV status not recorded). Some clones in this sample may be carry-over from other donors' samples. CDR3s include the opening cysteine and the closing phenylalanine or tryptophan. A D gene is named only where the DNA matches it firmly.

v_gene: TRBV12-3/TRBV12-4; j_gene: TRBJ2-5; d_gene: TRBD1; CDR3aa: CASSLRTGQGETQYF
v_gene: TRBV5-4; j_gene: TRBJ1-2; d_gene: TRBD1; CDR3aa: CASTKDPAGQGVLYGYTF
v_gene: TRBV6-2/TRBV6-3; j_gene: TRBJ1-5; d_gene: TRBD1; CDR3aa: CASSPWDRYQPQHF
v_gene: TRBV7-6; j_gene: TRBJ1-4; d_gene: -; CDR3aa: CASSMGRINEKLFF
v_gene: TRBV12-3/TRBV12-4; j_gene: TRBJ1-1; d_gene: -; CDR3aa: CASTPGPAEAFF
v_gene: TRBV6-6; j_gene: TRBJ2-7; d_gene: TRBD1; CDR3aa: CASSYTGQGMREQYF
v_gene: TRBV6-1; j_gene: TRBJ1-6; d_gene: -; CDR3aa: CASSEVGRTGIRHF
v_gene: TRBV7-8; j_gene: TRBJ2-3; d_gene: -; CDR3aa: CASSRSSWTDTQYF
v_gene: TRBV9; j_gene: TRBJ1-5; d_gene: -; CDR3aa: CASSVEQGDQPQHF
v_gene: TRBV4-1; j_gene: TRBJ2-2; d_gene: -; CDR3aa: CASSLLYPEGANTGELFF
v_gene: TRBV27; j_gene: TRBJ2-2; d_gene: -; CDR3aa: CASSFDRGGYTGELFF
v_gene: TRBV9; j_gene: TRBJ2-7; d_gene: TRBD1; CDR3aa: CASSPLGQRTYEQYF
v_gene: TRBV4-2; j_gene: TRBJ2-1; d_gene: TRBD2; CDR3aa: CASQPTSVRYNEQFF
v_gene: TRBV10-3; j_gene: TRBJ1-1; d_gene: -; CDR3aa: CAISPGNTEAFF
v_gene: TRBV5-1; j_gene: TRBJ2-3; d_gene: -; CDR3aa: CASSGGLNPAGTDTQYF
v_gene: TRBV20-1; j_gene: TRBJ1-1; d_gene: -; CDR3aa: CSARASTVNTEAFF
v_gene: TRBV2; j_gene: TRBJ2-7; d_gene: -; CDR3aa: CASAIFYEQYF
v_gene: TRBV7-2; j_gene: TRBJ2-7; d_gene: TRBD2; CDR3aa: CASSLVGTRPYEQYF
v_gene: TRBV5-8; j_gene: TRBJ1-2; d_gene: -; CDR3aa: CASSLGTETWGYTF
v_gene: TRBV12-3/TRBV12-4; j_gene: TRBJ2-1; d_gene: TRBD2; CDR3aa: CASRGLAGHGDEQFF
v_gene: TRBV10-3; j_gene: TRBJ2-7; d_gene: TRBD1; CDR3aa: CAIRDRLGYEQYF
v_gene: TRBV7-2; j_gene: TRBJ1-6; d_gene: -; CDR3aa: CASSPGWEGSPLHF
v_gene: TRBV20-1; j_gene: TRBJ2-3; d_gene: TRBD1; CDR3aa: CSARRGQYTQYF
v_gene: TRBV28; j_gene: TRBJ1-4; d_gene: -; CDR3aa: CASSLSGRREKLFF
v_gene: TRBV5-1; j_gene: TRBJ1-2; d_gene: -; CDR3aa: CASSSGDANYGYTF
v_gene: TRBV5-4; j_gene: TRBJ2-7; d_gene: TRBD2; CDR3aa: CASSRAGVGPYEQYF
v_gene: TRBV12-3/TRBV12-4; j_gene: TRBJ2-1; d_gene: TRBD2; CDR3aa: CASSSRASGRDEQFF
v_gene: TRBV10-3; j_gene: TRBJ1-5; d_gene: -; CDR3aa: CAASDSNQPQHF
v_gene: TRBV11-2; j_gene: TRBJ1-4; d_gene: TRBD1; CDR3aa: CASSQVWDSKLFF
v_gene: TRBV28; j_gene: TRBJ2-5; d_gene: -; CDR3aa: CASSPVTETQYF
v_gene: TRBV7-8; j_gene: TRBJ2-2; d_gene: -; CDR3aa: CASSSTGHSNTGELFF
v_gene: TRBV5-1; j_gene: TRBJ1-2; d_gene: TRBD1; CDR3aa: CASSGGTATYGYTF
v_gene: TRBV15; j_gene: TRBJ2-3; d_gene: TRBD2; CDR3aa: CATSRGVAGALNTQYF
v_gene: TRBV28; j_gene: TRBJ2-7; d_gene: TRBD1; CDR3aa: CASSTPGQAIYEQYF
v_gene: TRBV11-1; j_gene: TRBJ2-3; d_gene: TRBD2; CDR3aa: CASSLGRGGTDTQYF
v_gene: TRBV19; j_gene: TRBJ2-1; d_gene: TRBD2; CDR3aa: CASRGTSGNDEQFF
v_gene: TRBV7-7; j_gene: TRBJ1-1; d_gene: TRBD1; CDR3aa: CASSPNYRGGTEAFF
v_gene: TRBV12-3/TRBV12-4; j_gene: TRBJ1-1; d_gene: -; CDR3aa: CASSPYPGPAEAFF
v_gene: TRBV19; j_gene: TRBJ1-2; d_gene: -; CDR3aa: CASSARTRSYTF
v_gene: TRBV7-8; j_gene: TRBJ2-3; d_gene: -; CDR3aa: CASSSQGGDQDTQYF
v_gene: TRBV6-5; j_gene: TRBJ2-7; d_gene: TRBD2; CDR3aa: CASVRTSGSSYEQYF
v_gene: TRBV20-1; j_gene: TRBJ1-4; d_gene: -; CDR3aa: CSAQAQKLFF
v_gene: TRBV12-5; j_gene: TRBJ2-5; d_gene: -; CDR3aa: CASGLAGTKETQYF
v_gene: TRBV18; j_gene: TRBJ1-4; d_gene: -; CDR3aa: CASSPIRQSPNEKLFF
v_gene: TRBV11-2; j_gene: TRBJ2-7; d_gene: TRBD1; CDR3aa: CASSFGQGRSYEQYF
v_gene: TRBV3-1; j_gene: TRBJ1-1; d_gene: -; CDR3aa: CASSQVVLSMNTEAFF
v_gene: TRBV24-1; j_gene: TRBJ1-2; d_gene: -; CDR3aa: CATEIRDNYGYTF
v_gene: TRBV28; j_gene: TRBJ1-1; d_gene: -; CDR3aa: CATTSSVAEAFF
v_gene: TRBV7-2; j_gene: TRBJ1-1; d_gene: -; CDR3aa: CATLGPIGTEAFF
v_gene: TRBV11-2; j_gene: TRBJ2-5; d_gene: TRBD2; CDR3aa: CASKGWEGETQYF
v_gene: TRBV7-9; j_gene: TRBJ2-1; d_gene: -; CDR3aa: CASSASGLNEQFF
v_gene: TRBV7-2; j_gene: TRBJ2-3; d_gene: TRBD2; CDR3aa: CASSSWTSGQNTQYF
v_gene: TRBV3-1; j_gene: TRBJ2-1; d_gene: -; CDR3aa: CASSPILRSAYNEQFF
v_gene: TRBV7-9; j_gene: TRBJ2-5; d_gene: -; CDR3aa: CASSSRERTFQETQYF
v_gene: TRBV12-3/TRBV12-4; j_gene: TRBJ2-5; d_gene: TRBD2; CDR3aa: CASSQRGRAVKTQYF
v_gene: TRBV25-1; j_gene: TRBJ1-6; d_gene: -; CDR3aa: CASSESAYNSPLHF
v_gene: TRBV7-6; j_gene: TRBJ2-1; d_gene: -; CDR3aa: CASSQGWDNEQFF